The 2 T cell receptor beta chains below were found in one sample sequenced in a study of shared T cell receptors in the human thymus. Clones were sequenced by immunoSEQ multiplex PCR, and TCRdb holds only the in-frame ones, with some missing. The data hold hundreds of thousands of clones, with 88% observed a single time. Separately, the same data were catalogued under a study of human thymus T cells.

Sequencing used thymocytes. These receptors were collected from a boy in the first two years of life with a congenital heart defect.

Written as DNA, the CDR3 is TGTGCCAGCAGTGTGGCGAGGGAGGCCAATGAGCAGTTCTTC. Translation gives CASSVAREANEQFF. This chain connects TRBV6-5 to TRBJ2-1, with D possibly TRBD2 on 6 matching bases. CDR3 length: 14 amino acids. V lost 5 bases and J 6 bases, leaving 14 bases between the germline ends. Germline assignment: CDR1 MNHEY and CDR2 SVGAGI.

This clone was observed once. The gene calls are TRBV4-3 and TRBJ2-2; TRBD2 aligns across 8 bases. In germline, CDR1 is LGHNA, CDR2 YSLEER. J was trimmed by 7 bases and V by 0 bases; bases with no gene match: 13. This CDR3 region has 18 residues. CDR3 nucleotide sequence: TGCGCCAGCAGCCAAGACTTTCCGGGACTAGGTGTACACGGGGAGCTGTTTTTT. Translating gives CASSQDFPGLGVHGELFF.